This T cell receptor (beta chain) came from a study of early T cells in non-severe SARS-CoV-2 infection. Study at large: Unpaired chains resulted from sequencing bulk RNA of unsorted whole blood. Study outcomes and limitations: In VDJdb matching, anti-spike CD8 responses were favored while private and CD4 specificities went missing.

This clonotype has more than one count but fewer than ten. The target antigen is unknown. Germline and junction disagree at one end, which may indicate a read error. The CDR3 is 11 residues long. The germline CDR1 and CDR2 sequences are SGHTA and FQGNSA. Individual cDNA molecules each received unique molecular identifiers attached to them. TCRdb fed the 5' RACE reads into MiXCR, producing one record per CDR3 protein. The top ten clones hold 7.5% to 10% of a sample with approximately 20,000 distinct CDR3 sequences, more than 3.5% of them seen once. The sample comprised whole blood. The chain carries TRBV7-2 and TRBJ2-7; D is possibly TRBD2 (6 bases). This sequence originates from an adult who was a healthcare worker with PCR-confirmed SARS-CoV-2 infection or an uninfected control (not recorded which). In DNA form, the CDR3 reads TGCGCCAGCAGCCGGGAGTTTGAGCAGTACTTC. Protein: CASSREFEQYF.